Shown below are 16 T cell receptor beta chains from a single sample sequenced in a study of persistence of HIV-infected CD4 T cells. For these TCRs, the target antigens are not known. This was the immunoSEQ version 4 assay in survey mode. The data were produced by immunoSEQ multiplex PCR, yet TCRdb's version contains in-frame clones alone and is incomplete. The table includes 25,000 to 35,000 clones, 78% detected once. Cells were stimulated with CMV-infected fibroblast lysates at 10 ug/mL. CD40L/CD69 double-negative CD45RO-high memory CD4+ T cells were collected. Material: CD4+ T cells sorted from PBMCs after approximately 18-hour stimulation, obtained from a patient who received antiretroviral therapy. The source is an adult woman with HIV who was CMV-seropositive.

The chain joins TRBV7-6 to TRBJ1-1; 8 nucleotides line up with TRBD1. CDR1 and CDR2 from the germline V gene are SGHVS and FNYEAQ. The CDR3 covers 15 residues. The ends lost 3 bases at V and 1 base at J; junction bases unmatched: 4. CDR3 protein: CASSLSGGENTEAFF. The CDR3 DNA sequence: TGTGCCAGCAGCTTGTCAGGGGGCGAGAACACTGAAGCTTTCTTT.

The rearrangement uses TRBV5-1 and TRBJ2-3, with 12 positions matching TRBD1. Germline V gives CDR1 SGHRS, CDR2 YFSETQ. V dropped 5 bases and J dropped 4; count of bases not matched to a gene: 8. CDR3 length: 16 amino acids. The CDR3 loop is CASSRTGTGGADTQYF. The CDR3 nucleotides are TGCGCCAGCAGTAGGACCGGGACAGGGGGCGCAGATACGCAGTATTTT.

V is TRBV5-1 and J is TRBJ1-6, with TRBD1 matching 7 bases. The CDR3 runs to 19 residues. J gave up 0 bases and V 4 bases, and 13 bases lay outside the gene matches. Germline V gene sequence: CDR1 SGHRS, CDR2 YFSETQ. The CDR3 protein is CASSADPGTASSYNSPLHF. The DNA of the CDR3 is TGCGCCAGCAGCGCGGACCCCGGGACAGCGAGCTCCTATAATTCACCCCTCCACTTT.

In DNA form, the CDR3 reads TGCGCCAGCAGCTTGAGCGGGGGCCGAGGGGAGACCCAGTACTTC. Protein: CASSLSGGRGETQYF. V and J are TRBV5-1 and TRBJ2-5, with 8 bases matching TRBD2. The germline gives CDR1 SGHRS, CDR2 YFSETQ. The CDR3 spans 15 residues. Trimming at V came to 1 base and at J to 5 bases, leaving 7 bases not matched to a gene.

J is TRBJ1-3 and V is TRBV5-1; 7 nucleotides line up with TRBD1. The trim removed 2 bases at V and 3 bases at J, leaving 5 bases unmatched. Germline V CDR1 and CDR2: SGHRS, YFSETQ. The CDR3 extends over 15 amino acids. CDR3 DNA sequence: TGCGCCAGCAGCTTAGCAGGGGACAGTGGAAACACCATATATTTT. Translated, it gives CASSLAGDSGNTIYF.

This clone was detected once. The CDR3 region is CASSVVRDTEAFF. CDR3 sequence (DNA): TGTGCCAGCAGCGTAGTAAGGGACACTGAAGCTTTCTTT. The rearrangement links TRBV9 to TRBJ1-1; D gene uncertain. In germline, CDR1 is SGDLS, CDR2 YYNGEE. This CDR3 region has 13 residues. The ends were cut back, 0 bases at V and 3 bases at J, with 6 bases in the middle.

The chain uses TRBV5-1 and TRBJ2-5; no definite D call. Trimming cost V 4 bases and J 2 bases, with 12 bases left between them. The germline V gene has CDR1 SGHRS and CDR2 YFSETQ. The CDR3 totals 14 residues. Here the CDR3 reads CASSLDTTQETQYF. CDR3 in DNA: TGCGCCAGCAGCCTGGATACCACACAAGAGACCCAGTACTTC. The whole variable domain, filled in from reference TRBV5-1 and TRBJ2-5, reads KAGVTQTPRYLIKTRGQQVTLSCSPISGHRSVSWYQQTPGQGLQFLFEYFSETQRNKGNFPGRFSGRQFSNSRSEMNVSTLELGDSALYLCASSLDTTQETQYFGPGTRLLVL.

The gene calls are TRBV5-1 and TRBJ2-2, with 12 bases aligning to TRBD1. Germline lookup yields CDR1 SGHRS and CDR2 YFSETQ. V lost 6 bases, J lost 1 base, and 13 bases stayed unmatched. CDR3 size: 19 residues. The CDR3 nucleotides read TGCGCCAGCAAGATCGGCTCGGGACAGGGGGCTTGGAACACCGGGGAGCTGTTTTTT. Amino acids: CASKIGSGQGAWNTGELFF.

This clone was found once. This sequence joins TRBV7-9 and TRBJ1-2; D gene uncertain. The CDR3 runs to 13 residues. Looked up from germline, CDR1 is SEHNR and CDR2 is FQNEAQ (reference sequence). V lost 5 bases and J 0 bases, leaving 7 bases between the germline ends. The CDR3 protein is CASSPAANYGYTF. Here the CDR3 DNA reads TGTGCCAGCAGCCCGGCAGCTAACTATGGCTACACCTTC.

This chain connects TRBV12-5 to TRBJ2-1, with TRBD1 as a possible D gene (5 bases). CDR3 length equals 14 residues. CDR1 and CDR2 (germline): LGHNT, FRNRAP. The germline V and J ends were trimmed by 6 bases and 3 bases, with 12 bases remaining between them. The DNA of the CDR3 is TGTGCTAGTGGGGGGCTTGAACGCTACAATGAGCAGTTCTTC. It encodes CASGGLERYNEQFF.

This clone was counted between two and nine times. The rearrangement uses TRBV3-1 (or the pseudogene TRBV3-2) and TRBJ1-2; no clear D gene. Between the trimmed V and J ends, which lost 1 base and 1 base, there was a span of 10 bases. The CDR3 loop spans 15 amino acids. Germline lookup yields CDR1 LGHDT and CDR2 YNNKEL (reference sequence). CDR3 protein: CASSQVSLGNYGYTF. The CDR3 bases are TGTGCCAGCAGCCAAGTTAGTTTAGGTAACTATGGCTACACCTTC.

This clone showed up just a few times. The chain carries TRBV19 and TRBJ1-1, with D maybe TRBD1 (6 bases). Looked up from germline, CDR1 is LNHDA and CDR2 is SQIVND (reference sequence). The CDR3 has 17 residues. V was shortened by 4 bases and J by 1 base, with 19 bases between the two germline ends. CDR3 sequence reads: CASSTHRAATPNTEAFF. CDR3 coding DNA: TGTGCCAGTAGTACCCACAGGGCCGCTACCCCGAACACTGAAGCTTTCTTT.

Only a few counts were recorded for this clone. V and J are TRBV5-1 and TRBJ2-5; 10 positions agree with TRBD1. V lost 4 bases and J lost 3; bases outside the gene matches: 6. This CDR3 has 15 amino acids. Germline-derived CDR1 and CDR2 are SGHRS and YFSETQ. Here the CDR3 reads CASSTLTGGEETQYF. CDR3 DNA sequence: TGCGCCAGCAGCACCCTGACAGGGGGCGAAGAGACCCAGTACTTC. The full variable domain, in which reference TRBV5-1 and TRBJ2-5 provide the parts outside the CDR3, is KAGVTQTPRYLIKTRGQQVTLSCSPISGHRSVSWYQQTPGQGLQFLFEYFSETQRNKGNFPGRFSGRQFSNSRSEMNVSTLELGDSALYLCASSTLTGGEETQYFGPGTRLLVL.

The genes are TRBV4-1 and TRBJ2-3; perhaps TRBD1 as D (6 bases). This CDR3 contains 17 residues. V lost 0 bases and J lost 0, with 13 bases in between. Germline CDR1 MGHRA, CDR2 YSYEKL. CDR3 bases: TGCGCCAGCAGCCAAGATAGACCGGGACACAGCACAGATACGCAGTATTTT. Its translation: CASSQDRPGHSTDTQYF.

The chain couples TRBV2 to TRBJ1-4; 10 nucleotides line up with TRBD1. Losses at the gene ends were 6 bases for V and 9 bases for J; bases not matched to a gene: 13. The CDR3 sequence is 16 residues long. The germline gives CDR1 SNHLY, CDR2 FYNNEI. DNA of the CDR3: TGTGCCAGCAGCTACCTGGGGACAGGGGAGAATCAAAAACTGTTTTTT. Translation: CASSYLGTGENQKLFF.

This chain joins TRBV6-1 and TRBJ2-7; tentatively, D is TRBD1 or TRBD2 (5 bases each). The germline V and J ends were trimmed by 3 bases and 6 bases, with 18 bases remaining between them. The CDR3 is made up of 15 amino acids. Looked up from germline, CDR1 is MNHNS and CDR2 is SASEGT. The CDR3 sequence: CASSEIESGGFEQYF. The CDR3 DNA reads TGTGCCAGCAGTGAGATAGAGAGTGGGGGATTCGAGCAGTACTTC.